Listed here are 18 T cell receptor beta chains from one sample, sequenced in a study of early T cells in non-severe SARS-CoV-2 infection. TCRdb itself ran the 5' RACE reads through MiXCR, one entry per CDR3 protein. The top ten hold 16% of the sample, which has around 60,000 distinct CDR3 sequences, around 20% seen once. Source: whole blood, taken at baseline. These receptors originate from an adult who was a healthcare worker with PCR-confirmed SARS-CoV-2 infection or an uninfected control (not recorded which).

This clonotype was recorded many times. The rearrangement uses TRBV20-1 and TRBJ2-5, with 10 bases fitting TRBD2. This CDR3 has 15 amino acids. Per the germline V gene, CDR1 is DFQATT and CDR2 is SNEGSKA (reference sequence). V shed 0 bases, J shed 5 bases, and the junction held 6 bases outside the gene matches. This chain's CDR3 is CSARDPSGGAETQYF. The CDR3 bases are TGCAGTGCTAGAGATCCCAGCGGGGGGGCGGAGACCCAGTACTTC.

The chain links TRBV18 to TRBJ2-2; 7 bases align to TRBD1. Germline V gene data show CDR1 as KGHSH and CDR2 as LQKENI. V gave up 4 bases and J gave up 2 bases; unmatched junction bases: 4. CDR3 size: 15 residues. CDR3 DNA: TGTGCCAGCTCACGCGGACAGGCAAACACCGGGGAGCTGTTTTTT. Its translation: CASSRGQANTGELFF.

This chain joins TRBV12-3 or TRBV12-4 and TRBJ2-1; tentatively, D is TRBD1 or TRBD2 (5 bases each). The CDR3 runs to 11 residues. Trimming shortened V by 8 bases and J by 11 bases, and 13 bases separated the two germline ends. CDR3 bases: TGTGCCAGCGGGGGTCTAGTTAAGCAGTTCTTC. Translation: CASGGLVKQFF.

The rearrangement links TRBV2 to TRBJ1-1; possibly TRBD1 for D (5 bases). CDR3 size: 13 residues. Looked up from germline, CDR1 is SNHLY and CDR2 is FYNNEI. V was cut by 5 bases and J by 1 base, with 8 bases left in between. The CDR3 spells CASSIDRNTEAFF. The DNA of the CDR3 is TGTGCCAGCAGTATAGACAGGAACACTGAAGCTTTCTTT.

The chain couples TRBV9 to TRBJ2-1, with a tentative D call TRBD2 (5 bases). V was cut by 0 bases and J by 4 bases, with 11 bases left in between. The CDR3 is 15 amino acids. Germline CDR1 is SGDLS and CDR2 is YYNGEE. This CDR3 reads CASSVDPPGYNEQFF. The CDR3 nucleotides read TGTGCCAGCAGCGTAGACCCCCCGGGGTACAATGAGCAGTTCTTC.

This clonotype has a handful of counts. This chain uses TRBV7-9 with TRBJ2-3; tentative D call: TRBD1 (6 bases). The CDR3 is made up of 15 amino acids. Trimming pared 5 bases from V and 4 bases from J, leaving 16 bases between. Germline loops: CDR1 SEHNR, CDR2 FQNEAQ (reference sequence). For the CDR3, the DNA is TGTGCCAGCAGCCGAGGGACACCTTCCCCAGATACGCAGTATTTT. It yields the protein CASSRGTPSPDTQYF.

This clonotype was seen a few times. This chain connects TRBV29-1 to TRBJ2-5; perhaps TRBD2 as D (5 bases). The germline V gene has CDR1 SQVTM and CDR2 ANQGSEA. The CDR3 runs to 12 residues. V was clipped by 4 bases and J by 7 bases, with 13 bases between them. CDR3 amino acids: CSVAGGKGTQYF. CDR3 nucleotides: TGCAGCGTTGCCGGAGGAAAGGGGACCCAGTACTTC.

In its sample, this clonotype was seen many times. The V gene is TRBV5-1, the J gene TRBJ1-2; perhaps TRBD1 as D (6 bases). V lost 2 bases, J lost 5 bases, and 25 bases lay in between. The length of the CDR3 is 18 residues. Germline lookup yields CDR1 SGHRS and CDR2 YFSETQ. Here the CDR3 DNA reads TGCGCCAGCAGCTTCATTTCTACCGGGACACTAAAAATTTATGGCTACACCTTC. As protein: CASSFISTGTLKIYGYTF.

This chain links TRBV3-1 with TRBJ2-1; D unclear. Trimming left V 7 bases short and J 7 bases short, with 17 bases between. The CDR3 is 14 amino acids. CDR1 is LGHDT and CDR2 is YNNKEL in the germline V gene (reference sequence). The CDR3 DNA reads TGTGCCAGCACCCTCCTTCGCTCCGCAAATGAGCAGTTCTTC. It translates to CASTLLRSANEQFF.

This clonotype has more than one count but fewer than ten. The gene calls are TRBV3-1 and TRBJ2-7; D remains ambiguous. The V end lost 2 bases, the J end lost 6 bases, and 5 bases lay between the germline ends. From germline, CDR1 is LGHDT and CDR2 YNNKEL (reference sequence). The CDR3 runs to 11 residues. Written as DNA, the CDR3 is TGTGCCAGCAGCCAATACGGCGAGCAGTACTTC. Translated: CASSQYGEQYF.

This clonotype was found many times. CDR3 region: CASSFPGQGLSGELFF. The CDR3 nucleotides are TGTGCCAGCAGCTTCCCGGGACAGGGATTATCCGGGGAGCTGTTTTTT. The chain couples TRBV7-8 to TRBJ2-2; 9 positions match TRBD1. The CDR3 sequence is 16 residues long. V shed 3 bases and J 6 bases; nucleotides not matched to a gene: 8. CDR1 and CDR2 from the germline V gene are SGHVS and FQNEAQ. The complete variable domain, with remaining parts taken from reference TRBV7-8 and TRBJ2-2, reads GAGVSQSPRYKVAKRGQDVALRCDPISGHVSLFWYQQALGQGPEFLTYFQNEAQLDKSGLPSDRFFAERPEGSVSTLKIQRTQQEDSAVYLCASSFPGQGLSGELFFGEGSRLTVL.

This clonotype has a count of ten or more. The chain is built from TRBV10-1 and TRBJ2-1; no firm D call. CDR3 length: 14 amino acids. Trimming cost V 3 bases and J 8 bases, with 14 bases left between them. Germline values: CDR1 WNHNN, CDR2 SYGVQD (reference sequence). The CDR3 DNA is TGCGCCAGCAGTGACCATAAAACGTTCGATGAGCAGTTCTTC. Its translation: CASSDHKTFDEQFF.

A few counts support this clonotype. The chain joins TRBV6-5 to TRBJ2-2; perhaps D is TRBD1 or TRBD2 (6 bases each). The CDR3 has 13 amino acids. V was shortened by 6 bases and J by 4 bases, with 9 bases between the two germline ends. Germline CDR1 is MNHEY and CDR2 is SVGAGI. CDR3 in DNA: TGTGCCAGCAGGGAGGGGGGCACCGGGGAGCTGTTTTTT. Residues: CASREGGTGELFF.

This clonotype was counted between two and nine times. CDR3 protein: CASTQRESGYTF. The CDR3 coding sequence is TGTGCCAGCACCCAGAGGGAAAGTGGCTACACCTTC. The V call is TRBV21-1, the J call TRBJ1-2. TRBV21-1 is an annotated pseudogene. CDR3 size: 12 residues.

V gene TRBV9 combines with J gene TRBJ2-2, with D unresolved. V lost 0 bases and J lost 8, with 8 bases in between. Germline CDR1 and CDR2: SGDLS and YYNGEE. CDR3 length: 13 residues. DNA of the CDR3: TGTGCCAGCAGCGTAGAGTTATTAGGGGAGCTGTTTTTT. Translation: CASSVELLGELFF.

This clonotype was counted a few times. The chain recombines TRBV9 with TRBJ1-1; no firm D call. Between the trimmed V and J ends, which lost 4 bases and 3 bases, there was a span of 7 bases. The germline CDR1 and CDR2 sequences are SGDLS and YYNGEE. The CDR3 is made up of 12 amino acids. CDR3: CASSRLDTEAFF. The CDR3 DNA reads TGTGCCAGCAGCAGATTAGACACTGAAGCTTTCTTT.

The chain employs TRBV4-1 and TRBJ1-3, with TRBD1 identical over 7 bases. The CDR3 has 14 residues. The germline CDR1 and CDR2 sequences are MGHRA and YSYEKL. V trimming: 3 bases; J trimming: 2 bases; junction bases outside the gene matches: 1. In DNA, the CDR3 is TGCGCCAGCAGCCACACAGGGGCTGGAAACACCATATATTTT. Translation: CASSHTGAGNTIYF.

The chain joins TRBV11-2 to TRBJ1-1; D gene uncertain. The length of the CDR3 is 14 residues. Germline CDR1 SGHAT, CDR2 FQNNGV. Trimming took off 1 base at V and 1 base at J, with 7 bases between the two ends. The CDR3: CASSLGVRNTEAFF. CDR3 sequence (DNA): TGTGCCAGCAGCTTAGGGGTACGGAACACTGAAGCTTTCTTT.